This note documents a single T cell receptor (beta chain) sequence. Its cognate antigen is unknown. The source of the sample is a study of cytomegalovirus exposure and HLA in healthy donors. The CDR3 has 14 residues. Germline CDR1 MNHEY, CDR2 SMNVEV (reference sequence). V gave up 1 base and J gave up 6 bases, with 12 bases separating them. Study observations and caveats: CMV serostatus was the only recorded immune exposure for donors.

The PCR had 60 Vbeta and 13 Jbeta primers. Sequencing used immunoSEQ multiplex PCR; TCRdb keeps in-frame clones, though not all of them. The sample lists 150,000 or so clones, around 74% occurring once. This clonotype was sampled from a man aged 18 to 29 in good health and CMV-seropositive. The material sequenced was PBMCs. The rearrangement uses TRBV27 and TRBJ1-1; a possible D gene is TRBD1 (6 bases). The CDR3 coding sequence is TGTGCCAGCAGTTTATACCAGGGGCTGTCTGAAGCTTTCTTT. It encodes CASSLYQGLSEAFF.